The 26 T cell receptor beta chains below were found in one sample sequenced in a study of T cells in Graves' hyperthyroidism and ophthalmopathy. Researchers amplified the TCR beta CDR3 regions from RNA transcripts. During a first-round RT-PCR of the TCR CDR3, the HTBI primer set was used. TCRdb analysed the multiplex PCR reads with MiXCR anew, one entry per CDR3 protein. The sample has more than 300,000 distinct CDR3 sequences; about a sixth are singletons. Sequencing was done on a sample of blood. These receptors all come from a woman aged 25 to 39 with Graves' hyperthyroidism that later progressed to Graves' ophthalmopathy.

This clonotype was observed at least ten times. This chain uses TRBV6-5 with TRBJ2-7; D remains ambiguous. The CDR3 covers 14 residues. In germline, CDR1 is MNHEY, CDR2 SVGAGI. V was trimmed by 0 bases and J by 2 bases, leaving 8 bases between them. The CDR3 nucleotides are TGTGCCAGCAGTTACTCGATGGGTACCTACGAGCAGTACTTC. Protein product: CASSYSMGTYEQYF.

This clonotype has more than one count but fewer than ten. The chain joins TRBV6-2 or TRBV6-3 to TRBJ2-3; 9 positions match TRBD1. V lost 5 bases to trimming and J lost 6 bases; unmatched junction nucleotides: 6. Germline V CDR1 and CDR2: MNHEY, SVGEGT. CDR3 length: 14 amino acids. The CDR3 nucleotides read TGTGCCAGCAGTCTACAGGGGGCATACGATACGCAGTATTTT. This sequence encodes CASSLQGAYDTQYF.

The chain recombines TRBV6-1 with TRBJ1-5, with D hard to call. Germline V gene sequence: CDR1 MNHNS, CDR2 SASEGT. V was cut by 5 bases and J by 0 bases, with 17 bases left in between. The CDR3 sequence is 17 residues long. This chain's CDR3 is CASSYIYAATSNQPQHF. Written as DNA, the CDR3 is TGTGCCAGCAGTTATATCTACGCGGCAACTAGCAATCAGCCCCAGCATTTT.

This clonotype was recorded at least ten times. The rearrangement links TRBV5-1 to TRBJ2-7; 8 bases are shared with TRBD2. With 0 bases clipped from V and 3 bases from J, the junction kept 8 bases outside the gene matches. There are 16 residues in the CDR3. Germline V lookup: CDR1 SGHRS, CDR2 YFSETQ. The CDR3 protein is CASSLGIGTRDYEQYF. The CDR3 DNA reads TGCGCCAGCAGCTTGGGTATCGGGACTAGGGACTACGAGCAGTACTTC.

This clonotype was counted ten times or more. This chain links TRBV28 with TRBJ2-1; 8 nucleotides match TRBD1. The trim removed 4 bases at V and 0 bases at J, leaving 2 bases unmatched. This CDR3 region has 15 residues. CDR1 is MDHEN, CDR2 SYDVKM, per germline. Here the CDR3 reads CASSSGQGSYNEQFF. The CDR3 bases are TGTGCCAGCAGTTCCGGACAGGGCTCCTACAATGAGCAGTTCTTC. The full variable domain, rest sourced from reference TRBV28 and TRBJ2-1, is DVKVTQSSRYLVKRTGEKVFLECVQDMDHENMFWYRQDPGLGLRLIYFSYDVKMKEKGDIPEGYSVSREKKERFSLILESASTNQTSMYLCASSSGQGSYNEQFFGPGTRLTVL.

This clonotype came up a few times. The V gene is TRBV19, the J gene TRBJ1-6; 9 nucleotides align to TRBD1. V lost 6 bases and J lost 5; bases outside the gene matches: 11. CDR3 length: 17 amino acids. Germline lookup yields CDR1 LNHDA and CDR2 SQIVND (reference sequence). The CDR3 protein is CASRTGQGVRDNSPLHF. The CDR3 DNA sequence: TGTGCCAGTAGAACGGGACAGGGAGTTCGCGATAATTCACCCCTCCACTTT. Variable domain in full (rest from reference TRBV19 and TRBJ1-6): DGGITQSPKYLFRKEGQNVTLSCEQNLNHDAMYWYRQDPGQGLRLIYYSQIVNDFQKGDIAEGYSVSREKKESFPLTVTSAQKNPTAFYLCASRTGQGVRDNSPLHFGNGTRLTVT.

This clonotype appeared many times. The chain is built from TRBV28 and TRBJ1-1; no reliable D call. V gave up 6 bases and J gave up 0 bases, with 11 bases separating them. The CDR3 length is 14 residues. Germline V gene lookup returns CDR1 MDHEN and CDR2 SYDVKM. CDR3 nucleotide sequence: TGTGCCAGCAGGGCTCGCCCATTGAACACTGAAGCTTTCTTT. It specifies CASRARPLNTEAFF. Filled out from reference TRBV28 and TRBJ1-1, the complete variable domain reads DVKVTQSSRYLVKRTGEKVFLECVQDMDHENMFWYRQDPGLGLRLIYFSYDVKMKEKGDIPEGYSVSREKKERFSLILESASTNQTSMYLCASRARPLNTEAFFGQGTRLTVV.

This clonotype has at least ten counts. The rearrangement uses TRBV25-1 and TRBJ2-1, with a possible D match to TRBD2 (5 bases). Trimming pared 2 bases from V and 8 bases from J, leaving 16 bases between. This CDR3 comprises 15 residues. CDR1 and CDR2 (germline): MGHDK, SYGVNS. Here the CDR3 reads CASSEEGYRGYEQFF. CDR3 nucleotide sequence: TGTGCCAGCAGTGAAGAGGGATATCGAGGGTATGAGCAGTTCTTC.

V usage is TRBV11-2 and J usage is TRBJ2-3; 7 nucleotides match TRBD1. V was clipped by 1 base and J by 4 bases; unmatched bases: 5. CDR1 SGHAT and CDR2 FQNNGV come from the germline V gene. There are 15 residues in the CDR3. CDR3 protein: CASSLAGTASDTQYF. CDR3 nucleotide sequence: TGTGCCAGCAGCTTAGCGGGGACAGCCTCAGATACGCAGTATTTT.

This clonotype was found many times. The genes are TRBV6-5 and TRBJ2-7, with 8 positions matching TRBD2. The CDR3 loop spans 15 amino acids. Germline V CDR1 and CDR2: MNHEY, SVGAGI. V lost 1 base, J lost 3 bases, and 5 bases stayed unmatched. CDR3 nucleotides: TGTGCCAGCAGTTACTTTGCGGGAGGTAGCTACGAGCAGTACTTC. Amino acids: CASSYFAGGSYEQYF.

This clonotype was seen many times. This chain connects TRBV3-1 to TRBJ1-2, with D hard to call. This CDR3 spans 14 amino acids. Germline V gives CDR1 LGHDT, CDR2 YNNKEL (reference sequence). Deletions cut 8 bases from V and 2 bases from J, with 15 bases between. The chain's CDR3 is CASSSAGGNYGYTF. CDR3 nucleotides: TGTGCCAGCTCCTCCGCTGGAGGCAACTATGGCTACACCTTC.

This clonotype came up many times. The CDR3 DNA sequence: TGTGCCAGCAGTAGGACACTACTTCTTGGCTACACCTTC. This translates into CASSRTLLLGYTF. The chain carries TRBV28 and TRBJ1-2; weak D call: TRBD1 (5 bases). The germline V gene encodes CDR1 MDHEN and CDR2 SYDVKM. This CDR3 contains 13 residues. The V and J ends lost 5 bases and 7 bases respectively, with 14 bases between them.

This clonotype was seen repeatedly, ten times or more. The chain couples TRBV20-1 to TRBJ1-2; 7 nucleotides agree with TRBD1. The germline gives CDR1 DFQATT, CDR2 SNEGSKA (reference sequence). The ends lost 5 bases at V and 6 bases at J; junction bases unmatched: 9. CDR3 length: 13 residues. In DNA form, the CDR3 reads TGCAGTGCTCCCCGACAGGGTTTTAATGGCTACACCTTC. Residues: CSAPRQGFNGYTF.

Regarding this clonotype: This may stem from a read error, because a much larger clone lies one nucleotide away. The V and J genes are TRBV5-1 and TRBJ1-5, with D unclear. Germline loops: CDR1 SGHRS, CDR2 YFSETQ. This CDR3 contains 16 residues. Written as DNA, the CDR3 is TGCACCAGCAGCAGAGACCCGGCAGGCGGTAATCAGCCCCAGCATTTT. Its protein is CTSSRDPAGGNQPQHF.

This clonotype has at least ten counts. The chain recombines TRBV6-1 with TRBJ1-3; no clear D gene. The V end was cut by 4 bases, the J end by 4 bases, with 11 bases between. CDR1 is MNHNS, CDR2 SASEGT, per germline. The CDR3 length is 14 residues. The CDR3 sequence: CASSVMSGGNTIYF. The CDR3 DNA sequence: TGTGCCAGCAGTGTAATGTCAGGAGGAAACACCATATATTTT.

This clonotype was observed a few times. The rearrangement uses TRBV6-2 or TRBV6-3 and TRBJ2-3; D call uncertain. V dropped 0 bases and J dropped 3 bases, with 7 bases sitting between them. The germline CDR1 and CDR2 sequences are MNHEY and SVGEGT. This CDR3 is built from 14 residues. CDR3 sequence (DNA): TGTGCCAGCAGTTACTCAACGGAAACAGATACGCAGTATTTT. Translation gives CASSYSTETDTQYF.

The chain carries TRBV3-1 and TRBJ2-3; perhaps TRBD1 as D (6 bases). The CDR3 is 16 residues long. CDR1 is LGHDT and CDR2 is YNNKEL in the germline V gene (reference sequence). Trimming left V 4 bases short and J 0 bases short, with 14 bases between. This CDR3 reads CASSPAGTTSTDTQYF. For the CDR3, the DNA is TGTGCCAGCAGCCCGGCCGGGACAACTAGCACAGATACGCAGTATTTT.

V gene TRBV25-1 combines with J gene TRBJ1-6, with D maybe TRBD1 (6 bases). This CDR3 contains 12 residues. V was clipped by 4 bases and J by 19 bases, with 17 bases between them. Germline V gives CDR1 MGHDK, CDR2 SYGVNS. In nucleotides, the CDR3 is TGTGCCAGCAGTGGTCCGGGACACCCATCGCACTTT. It yields the protein CASSGPGHPSHF.

This clonotype was counted many times. The chain carries TRBV3-1 and TRBJ2-1; D is perhaps TRBD2 (6 bases). Per the germline V gene, CDR1 is LGHDT and CDR2 is YNNKEL (reference sequence). The CDR3 loop spans 14 amino acids. V was shortened by 4 bases and J by 4 bases, with 11 bases between the two germline ends. The DNA for the CDR3 is TGTGCCAGCAGCCCTCATAGCGGTTACAATGAGCAGTTCTTC. Amino acids: CASSPHSGYNEQFF.

In this sample, this clonotype turned up a few times. The chain is built from TRBV7-2 and TRBJ1-3, with D perhaps TRBD1 (5 bases). Trimming removed 2 bases from V and 4 bases from J, with 12 bases in between. CDR3 length: 15 amino acids. Germline loops: CDR1 SGHTA, CDR2 FQGNSA. The DNA of the CDR3 is TGTGCCAGCAGCTTACTCAGCCAGGGCGGAAACACCATATATTTT. Amino acids: CASSLLSQGGNTIYF.

This clonotype was detected ten times or more. In DNA, the CDR3 is TGTGCCAGCAGTTTATCCACCCACAGGGGTGTGTCCTACGAGCAGTACTTC. Translated, it gives CASSLSTHRGVSYEQYF. The chain uses TRBV6-2 or TRBV6-3 and TRBJ2-7; 7 bases match TRBD1. J lost 1 base, V lost 4 bases, and 13 bases had no gene match. CDR1 and CDR2 from the germline V gene are MNHEY and SVGEGT. The CDR3 length is 17 residues.

The chain has TRBV29-1 and TRBJ2-5, with TRBD1 matching 7 bases. The junction had 13 bases not matched to a gene; V was cut back by 6 bases and J by 6 bases. The germline V gene has CDR1 SQVTM and CDR2 ANQGSEA. The CDR3 loop spans 14 amino acids. CDR3 in amino acids: CSVDIPGQQKTQYF. Here the CDR3 DNA reads TGCAGCGTAGACATACCGGGACAGCAAAAGACCCAGTACTTC.

This rearrangement joins TRBV7-6 to TRBJ2-5, with 15 bases that match TRBD2. The CDR3 is made up of 16 amino acids. Trimming at V came to 0 bases and at J to 5 bases, leaving 1 base not matched to a gene. Looked up from germline, CDR1 is SGHVS and CDR2 is FNYEAQ. In nucleotides, the CDR3 is TGTGCCAGCAGCTTAGCGGGGACTAGCGGGAGGGAGACCCAGTACTTC. It yields the protein CASSLAGTSGRETQYF.

The V gene is TRBV6-2 or TRBV6-3, the J gene TRBJ1-1; 8 bases match TRBD1. The CDR3 has 13 residues. The J segment lost 4 bases and the V segment lost 6 bases, leaving 4 bases of the junction unmatched. In germline, CDR1 is MNHEY, CDR2 SVGEGT. CDR3 residues: CASRTTGGTEAFF. CDR3 DNA: TGTGCCAGCAGGACTACAGGGGGCACTGAAGCTTTCTTT.

This clonotype was counted at least ten times. The CDR3 coding sequence is TGTGCCAGCAGTGGTTCACAGGGATTTGGCTACACCTTC. Amino acids: CASSGSQGFGYTF. The V call is TRBV2, the J call TRBJ1-2, with a weak D call TRBD1 (6 bases). The V gene lost 4 bases and the J gene lost 7 bases, with 13 bases spanning the gap. The CDR3 consists of 13 residues. Germline V gene lookup returns CDR1 SNHLY and CDR2 FYNNEI.

CDR3 DNA sequence: TGTGCCAGCAGCGCACCGGGACAGTATCACCATGGCTACACCTTC. Residues: CASSAPGQYHHGYTF. The chain employs TRBV9 and TRBJ1-2; 7 nucleotides align to TRBD1. The junction had 11 bases not matched to a gene; V was cut back by 3 bases and J by 6 bases. The CDR3 covers 15 residues. Germline values: CDR1 SGDLS, CDR2 YYNGEE.